This T cell receptor beta chain stems from a study of early T cells in non-severe SARS-CoV-2 infection. TCRdb called the 5' RACE reads again in MiXCR, with one record for every CDR3 protein. The table records roughly 69,000 distinct CDR3 sequences, about 10% of them present only once. At least ten counts were recorded for this clonotype. CDR1 is SGHAT, CDR2 FQNNGV, per germline. The CDR3 runs to 14 residues. Deletions cut 0 bases from V and 4 bases from J, with 8 bases between. This receptor was identified in an adult who was a healthcare worker with PCR-confirmed SARS-CoV-2 infection or an uninfected control (not recorded which). The gene calls are TRBV11-2 and TRBJ2-3; D ambiguous. Sequences were obtained from whole blood. The CDR3 nucleotides are TGTGCCAGCAGCTTAGATGGGGATGCAGATACGCAGTATTTT. Translation: CASSLDGDADTQYF.